One and the same sample provided the 18 T cell receptor beta chains below, sequenced in a study of T cells in Graves' hyperthyroidism and ophthalmopathy. It was RNA transcripts that yielded the amplified TCR beta CDR3 regions. The HTBI primer set served for first-round RT-PCR of the TCR CDR3. TCRdb called the multiplex PCR reads again in MiXCR, with one record for every CDR3 protein. The sample lists some 620,000 distinct CDR3 sequences; around 15% were seen once. What was sequenced was blood. These receptors originate from a woman aged 25-40 years with Graves' hyperthyroidism.

The sample holds many counts of this clonotype. The CDR3 here is CASSPAGTAGYYEQYF. CDR3 DNA sequence: TGTGCCAGCAGCCCCGCCGGGACAGCGGGATACTACGAGCAGTACTTC. The rearrangement links TRBV28 to TRBJ2-7; possibly TRBD1 or TRBD2 for D (7 bases each). CDR1 and CDR2 (germline): MDHEN, SYDVKM. CDR3 length: 16 residues. Trimming shortened V by 6 bases and J by 3 bases, and 21 bases separated the two germline ends. Complete variable domain (other parts from reference TRBV28 and TRBJ2-7): DVKVTQSSRYLVKRTGEKVFLECVQDMDHENMFWYRQDPGLGLRLIYFSYDVKMKEKGDIPEGYSVSREKKERFSLILESASTNQTSMYLCASSPAGTAGYYEQYFGPGTRLTVT.

This clonotype was detected many times. This chain links TRBV7-2 with TRBJ1-3, with TRBD1 matching 9 bases. Germline CDR1 is SGHTA and CDR2 is FQGNSA. The CDR3 is 15 residues long. Trimming removed 4 bases from V and 3 bases from J; junction bases left unmatched: 4. CDR3 DNA: TGTGCCAGCAGCTGGGGACAGGGAAGTGGAAACACCATATATTTT. Translating it yields CASSWGQGSGNTIYF.

The V gene is TRBV20-1, the J gene TRBJ2-7; 13 bases are a match to TRBD2. The CDR3 runs to 17 residues. Germline V gives CDR1 DFQATT, CDR2 SNEGSKA (reference sequence). V dropped 3 bases and J dropped 4; count of bases not matched to a gene: 12. As DNA, the CDR3 is TGCAGTGCTAGCCACGGACTAGCGGGAGTTTTAGAATACGAGCAGTACTTC. Translated: CSASHGLAGVLEYEQYF.

The J gene is TRBJ2-1, the V gene TRBV11-3; 9 bases match TRBD1. CDR1 and CDR2 from the germline V gene are SGHNT and YENEEA. The trim removed 4 bases at V and 2 bases at J, leaving 6 bases unmatched. The CDR3 is made up of 16 amino acids. The CDR3 region has the DNA TGTGCCAGCAGCTCCAGGACAGGGGAACCCTACAATGAGCAGTTCTTC. As protein: CASSSRTGEPYNEQFF. The whole variable domain, remainder taken from reference TRBV11-3 and TRBJ2-1, is EAGVVQSPRYKIIEKKQPVAFWCNPISGHNTLYWYLQNLGQGPELLIRYENEEAVDDSQLPKDRFSAERLKGVDSTLKIQPAELGDSAVYLCASSSRTGEPYNEQFFGPGTRLTVL.

The chain combines TRBV20-1 with TRBJ2-7; 8 nucleotides align to TRBD1. Germline trimming cut 3 bases from V and 9 bases from J; bases unmatched to any gene: 10. Germline V gene lookup returns CDR1 DFQATT and CDR2 SNEGSKA (reference sequence). This CDR3 comprises 13 residues. The CDR3, as DNA: TGCAGTGCTAGGTTCGGGACAGGCGGAGCGCAGTACTTC. This translates into CSARFGTGGAQYF.

This clonotype came up many times. V and J are TRBV28 and TRBJ2-7; 8 bases match TRBD1. Trimming took 10 bases from V and 7 from J; bases not matched to a gene: 15. The CDR3 spans 14 residues. Germline V lookup: CDR1 MDHEN, CDR2 SYDVKM. The CDR3 bases are TGTGCCACCACCCCCAGGACAGGGCTGATGGAGCAGTACTTC. It specifies CATTPRTGLMEQYF. Combining the CDR3 with reference TRBV28 and TRBJ2-7 gives the whole variable domain DVKVTQSSRYLVKRTGEKVFLECVQDMDHENMFWYRQDPGLGLRLIYFSYDVKMKEKGDIPEGYSVSREKKERFSLILESASTNQTSMYLCATTPRTGLMEQYFGPGTRLTVT.

This clonotype was counted a few times. The V gene is TRBV28, the J gene TRBJ2-6, with D possibly being TRBD1 (6 bases). Trimming pared 8 bases from V and 0 bases from J, leaving 11 bases between. Germline values: CDR1 MDHEN, CDR2 SYDVKM. This CDR3 contains 15 residues. Here the CDR3 DNA reads TGTGCCAGCGTTGGGGGACACTCTGGGGCCAACGTCCTGACTTTC. Translated, it gives CASVGGHSGANVLTF.

This clonotype has at least ten counts. This sequence joins TRBV12-5 and TRBJ2-1; D gene ambiguous. V was cut by 2 bases and J by 10 bases, with 9 bases left in between. The CDR3 runs 12 residues. Germline V gene lookup returns CDR1 LGHNT and CDR2 FRNRAP. The CDR3 region has the DNA TGTGCTAGTGGTTTGAGTGTAGGGGAGCAGTTCTTC. Translated: CASGLSVGEQFF.

In its sample, this clonotype was seen many times. The chain combines TRBV10-3 with TRBJ2-3; 11 positions match TRBD2. In germline, CDR1 is ENHRY, CDR2 SYGVKD. The CDR3 spans 17 residues. The junction had 8 bases not matched to a gene; V was cut back by 3 bases and J by 3 bases. The CDR3 DNA sequence: TGTGCCATCAGTGACCCTAGACTAGCGGGATCTACAGATACGCAGTATTTT. It specifies CAISDPRLAGSTDTQYF.

This clonotype was counted ten times or more. This rearrangement joins TRBV6-1 to TRBJ1-1, with unresolved D. The V end lost 9 bases, the J end lost 4 bases, and 15 bases lay between the germline ends. The CDR3 has 13 amino acids. Germline V gives CDR1 MNHNS, CDR2 SASEGT. CDR3 coding DNA: TGTGCCAGTCATGTTGCGGGTTCCACTGAAGCTTTCTTT. This translates into CASHVAGSTEAFF.

This clonotype showed up many times. The V and J genes are TRBV24-1 and TRBJ2-5, with TRBD2 matching 12 bases. Losses at the gene ends were 2 bases for V and 4 bases for J; bases not matched to a gene: 7. The germline V gene encodes CDR1 KGHDR and CDR2 SFDVKD. This CDR3 region has 17 residues. This chain's CDR3 is CATSDWLAGGPVETQYF. In DNA form, the CDR3 reads TGTGCCACCAGTGATTGGCTAGCGGGAGGGCCGGTAGAGACCCAGTACTTC.

On this clonotype itself: Likely a read error: the CDR3 ends without its conserved phenylalanine or tryptophan. This sequence joins TRBV19 and TRBJ1-5; D gene uncertain. Germline V gives CDR1 LNHDA, CDR2 SQIVND (reference sequence). Trimming stripped 5 bases from V and 0 bases from J, with 2 bases between. CDR3 length: 12 residues. The CDR3 protein is CASSLSNQPQHL. The DNA of the CDR3 is TGTGCCAGTAGTCTTAGCAATCAGCCCCAGCATCTT.

Concerning this clonotype: At one of its ends the junction is not consistent with the germline gene, which may arise from a read error. This chain connects TRBV18 to TRBJ2-5, with D perhaps matching TRBD2 (5 bases). Germline V gene lookup returns CDR1 KGHSH and CDR2 LQKENI. The CDR3 runs 12 residues. As DNA, the CDR3 is TGTGCCAGCTCACACAGTAGGGAGACCCAGTGCTTC. Translated, it gives CASSHSRETQCF.

This clonotype appeared a few times. This rearrangement joins TRBV28 to TRBJ2-7; D unresolved. The CDR3 is made up of 12 amino acids. With 3 bases removed from V and 3 bases from J, the gap between germline ends came to 6 bases. Germline loops: CDR1 MDHEN, CDR2 SYDVKM. The CDR3 is CASSFSYYEQYF. The CDR3 DNA follows: TGTGCCAGCAGTTTCTCCTACTACGAGCAGTACTTC.

The chain employs TRBV9 and TRBJ2-7; D may be TRBD2 (5 bases). Trimming left V 2 bases short and J 3 bases short, with 12 bases between. Germline CDR1 SGDLS, CDR2 YYNGEE. The CDR3 runs to 14 residues. The CDR3 region is CASSVTAASYEQYF. CDR3 DNA: TGTGCCAGCAGCGTCACAGCGGCGAGCTACGAGCAGTACTTC. Complete variable domain (other parts from reference TRBV9 and TRBJ2-7): DSGVTQTPKHLITATGQRVTLRCSPRSGDLSVYWYQQSLDQGLQFLIQYYNGEERAKGNILERFSAQQFPDLHSELNLSSLELGDSALYFCASSVTAASYEQYFGPGTRLTVT.

This clonotype has a count of ten or more. The rearrangement uses TRBV18 and TRBJ1-1; perhaps TRBD1 as D (5 bases). The germline V and J ends were trimmed by 2 bases and 2 bases, with 9 bases remaining between them. The CDR3 spans 14 residues. Per germline, CDR1 KGHSH and CDR2 LQKENI. CDR3 region: CASSPMTVNTEAFF. In nucleotides, the CDR3 is TGTGCCAGCTCACCAATGACAGTTAACACTGAAGCTTTCTTT.

V usage is TRBV5-1 and J usage is TRBJ2-3, with 7 bases lining up with TRBD1. This CDR3 has 16 residues. Germline V gene data show CDR1 as SGHRS and CDR2 as YFSETQ. V shed 5 bases and J 0 bases; nucleotides not matched to a gene: 9. The CDR3 is CASRQTGAPSTDTQYF. The CDR3 DNA is TGCGCCAGCAGGCAAACAGGGGCCCCTAGCACAGATACGCAGTATTTT.

The table lists this clonotype with many counts. The chain is built from TRBV28 and TRBJ1-5; D not certain. This CDR3 has 15 residues. The germline V and J ends were trimmed by 7 bases and 4 bases, with 17 bases remaining between them. Germline loops: CDR1 MDHEN, CDR2 SYDVKM. The CDR3 region has the DNA TGTGCCAGCACCCATGACCGAATATGGAATCAGCCCCAGCATTTT. It specifies CASTHDRIWNQPQHF.